This TCR beta chain stems from a study of T cell repertoires in cytomegalovirus infection. Study-wide background: Recently identified HLA-C-restricted CMV epitopes were used, and well-studied HLA-B-restricted CMV epitopes were used as well. Matching HLA type and CMV infection were both indicated by public TCR beta signatures. The study's findings and limits: Identification of carriers of CMV plus the relevant HLA was performed using cumulative public TCR beta family frequency. In two of eight donors, the top clonotype was HLA-C-restricted CMV-specific.

This clonotype was seen repeatedly, ten times or more. Its target is unknown. MiXCR, run by TCRdb on the reads, gives a single entry per CDR3 protein. The sample consists of about 900,000 distinct CDR3 sequences, around 29% of them appearing once. The sequencing here drew on cultured CD8+ T cells from PBMCs, taken from culture after CMV antigen stimulation. The receptor's source is a human donor in good health (CMV status not recorded). Some clones in this sample may be carry-over from other donors' samples.

CDR3 sequence: CASSLRDSQNTEAFF. CDR3 sequence (DNA): TGTGCCAGCAGCCTCCGGGACAGCCAGAACACTGAAGCTTTCTTT. The chain is built from TRBV7-2 and TRBJ1-1; 7 bases line up with TRBD1. The CDR3 runs 15 residues. V lost 5 bases and J lost 1; bases outside the gene matches: 7. Germline assignment: CDR1 SGHTA and CDR2 FQGNSA.